These 6 T cell receptor beta chains share one sample of origin, sequenced in a study of blood T cells in healthy people across ages. A second PCR, run for roughly 7 to 12 cycles, used a sample-barcoded 5' primer plus a J-beta primer mix. Each CDR3 protein is one row after TCRdb ran MiXCR on the 5' RACE reads. The sample carries 780,000 or so distinct CDR3 sequences, 56% recorded once. The sample comprised blood. The receptors derive from a man aged 40-55 years in good health.

This rearrangement joins TRBV7-2 to TRBJ2-6, with D perhaps TRBD1 or TRBD2 (5 bases each). Germline V gene lookup returns CDR1 SGHTA and CDR2 FQGNSA. The CDR3 is 20 amino acids. V shed 1 base and J shed 0 bases, with 19 bases lying between them. In DNA form, the CDR3 reads TGTGCCAGCAGCTTAGGATTTCCGGGACGTAGGTCCTCTGGGGCCAACGTCCTGACTTTC. It translates to CASSLGFPGRRSSGANVLTF. Based on the CDR3 plus reference TRBV7-2 and TRBJ2-6, the full variable domain is GAGVSQSPSNKVTEKGKDVELRCDPISGHTALYWYRQSLGQGLEFLIYFQGNSAPDKSGLPSDRFSAERTGGSVSTLTIQRTQQEDSAVYLCASSLGFPGRRSSGANVLTFGAGSRLTVL.

This clonotype came up many times. V is TRBV6-6 and J is TRBJ2-5; D is undetermined. V was trimmed by 0 bases and J by 5 bases, leaving 10 bases between them. CDR3 length: 14 residues. Looked up from germline, CDR1 is MNHNY and CDR2 is SVGAGI (reference sequence). The CDR3: CASSYSTTGETQYF. The CDR3, as DNA: TGTGCCAGCAGTTACTCAACCACCGGGGAGACCCAGTACTTC.

A few counts support this clonotype. The chain couples TRBV6-5 to TRBJ2-7; TRBD1 agrees at 7 bases. The V gene's germline CDR1 is MNHEY and CDR2 SVGAGI. J lost 0 bases, V lost 0 bases, and 5 bases had no gene match. The length of the CDR3 is 16 residues. CDR3 sequence reads: CASSYSGDRPSYEQYF. The CDR3 DNA is TGTGCCAGCAGTTACTCCGGGGACAGACCCTCCTACGAGCAGTACTTC.

V is TRBV20-1 and J is TRBJ2-5; D gene unclear. CDR1 DFQATT and CDR2 SNEGSKA come from the germline V gene (reference sequence). This CDR3 spans 13 amino acids. V was trimmed by 0 bases and J by 5 bases, leaving 10 bases between them. The CDR3 DNA sequence: TGCAGTGCTAGAGATTCCAGCAGTGAGACCCAGTACTTC. Amino acid sequence: CSARDSSSETQYF.

This rearrangement joins TRBV20-1 to TRBJ2-5, with TRBD1 as a possible D gene (5 bases). The DNA end is a closer match to TRBJ2-7, so the J assignment may be wrong. Germline V gene lookup returns CDR1 DFQATT and CDR2 SNEGSKA (reference sequence). This CDR3 region has 14 residues. CDR3 coding DNA: TGCAGTGCTAGATATCCAGGGCTGACCTACGAGCAGTACTTC. Protein sequence: CSARYPGLTYEQYF.

The genes are TRBV28 and TRBJ2-7; D tentatively reads TRBD1 or TRBD2 (6 bases each). The CDR3 has 13 residues. Per the germline V gene, CDR1 is MDHEN and CDR2 is SYDVKM. V was shortened by 5 bases and J by 5 bases, with 13 bases between the two germline ends. The DNA for the CDR3 is TGTGCCAGCAGTCGGTCGGGGGCGAACGAGCAGTACTTC. As protein: CASSRSGANEQYF.